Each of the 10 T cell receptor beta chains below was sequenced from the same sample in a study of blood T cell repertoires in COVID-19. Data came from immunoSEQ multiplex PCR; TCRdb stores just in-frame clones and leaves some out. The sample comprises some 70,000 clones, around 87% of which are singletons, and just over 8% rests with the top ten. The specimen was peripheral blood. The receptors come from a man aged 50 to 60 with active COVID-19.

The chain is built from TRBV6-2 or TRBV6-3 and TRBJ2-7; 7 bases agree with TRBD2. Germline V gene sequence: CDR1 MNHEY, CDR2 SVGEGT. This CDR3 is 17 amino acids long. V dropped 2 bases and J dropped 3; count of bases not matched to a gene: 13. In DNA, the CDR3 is TGTGCCAGCAGTTACATCCCGAGGACTAGGACCATCTACGAGCAGTACTTC. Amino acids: CASSYIPRTRTIYEQYF.

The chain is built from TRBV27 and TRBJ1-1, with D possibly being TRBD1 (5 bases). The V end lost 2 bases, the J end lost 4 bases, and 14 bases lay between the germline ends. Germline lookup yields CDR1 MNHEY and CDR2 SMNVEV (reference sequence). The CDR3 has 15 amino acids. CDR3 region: CASSLVGGESTEAFF. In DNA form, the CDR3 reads TGTGCCAGCAGTTTAGTAGGAGGGGAGAGCACTGAAGCTTTCTTT.

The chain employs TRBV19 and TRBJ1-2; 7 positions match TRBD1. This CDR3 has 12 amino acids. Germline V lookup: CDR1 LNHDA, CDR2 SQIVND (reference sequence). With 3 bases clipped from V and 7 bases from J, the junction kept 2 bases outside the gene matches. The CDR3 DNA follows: TGTGCCAGTAGTATGGGGACAGCTGGCTACACCTTC. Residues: CASSMGTAGYTF.

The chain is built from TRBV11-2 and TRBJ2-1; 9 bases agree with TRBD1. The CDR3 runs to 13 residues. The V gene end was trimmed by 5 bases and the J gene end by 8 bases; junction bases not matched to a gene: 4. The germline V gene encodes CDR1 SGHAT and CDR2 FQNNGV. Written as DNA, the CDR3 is TGTGCCAGCAGCCCCGGGACAGGGCATGAGCAGTTCTTC. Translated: CASSPGTGHEQFF.

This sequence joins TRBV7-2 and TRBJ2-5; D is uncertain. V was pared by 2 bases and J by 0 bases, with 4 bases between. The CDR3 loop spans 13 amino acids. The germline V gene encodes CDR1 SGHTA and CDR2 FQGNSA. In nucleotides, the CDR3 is TGTGCCAGCAGCTTAACTAACCAAGAGACCCAGTACTTC. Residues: CASSLTNQETQYF.

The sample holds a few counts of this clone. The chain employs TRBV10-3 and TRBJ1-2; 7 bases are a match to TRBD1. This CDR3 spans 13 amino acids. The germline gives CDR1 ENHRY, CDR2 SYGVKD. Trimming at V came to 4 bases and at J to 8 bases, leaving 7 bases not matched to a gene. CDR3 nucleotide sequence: TGTGCCATCAGTGGAACAGGGGTCGGGGGCTACACCTTC. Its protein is CAISGTGVGGYTF.

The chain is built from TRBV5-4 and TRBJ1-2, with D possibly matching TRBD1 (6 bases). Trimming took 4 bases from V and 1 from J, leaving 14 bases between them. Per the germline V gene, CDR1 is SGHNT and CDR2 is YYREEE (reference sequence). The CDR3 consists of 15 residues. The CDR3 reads CASSTTQQGNYGYTF. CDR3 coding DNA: TGTGCCAGCAGCACAACCCAACAGGGTAACTATGGCTACACCTTC.

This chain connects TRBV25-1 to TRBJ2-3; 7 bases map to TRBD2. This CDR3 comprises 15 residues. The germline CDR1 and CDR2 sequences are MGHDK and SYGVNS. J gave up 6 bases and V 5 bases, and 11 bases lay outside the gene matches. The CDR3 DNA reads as TGTGCCAGCAGTAGAGCGGGGATAACTTCGGATACGCAGTATTTT. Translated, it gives CASSRAGITSDTQYF.

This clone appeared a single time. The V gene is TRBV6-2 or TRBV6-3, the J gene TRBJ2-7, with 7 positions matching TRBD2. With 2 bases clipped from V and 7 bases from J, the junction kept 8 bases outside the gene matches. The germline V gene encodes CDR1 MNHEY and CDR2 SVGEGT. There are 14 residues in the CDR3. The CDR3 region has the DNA TGTGCCAGCAGTTACATTCCGGGACTATCGGAGCAGTACTTC. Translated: CASSYIPGLSEQYF.

CDR3 region: CASSLVMTGYTGELFF. DNA for the CDR3: TGCGCCAGCAGCTTGGTTATGACAGGCTACACCGGGGAGCTGTTTTTT. The rearrangement joins TRBV5-1 to TRBJ2-2; D might be TRBD1 (6 bases). V gave up 0 bases and J gave up 3 bases, with 12 bases separating them. The CDR3 spans 16 residues. Germline V gene sequence: CDR1 SGHRS, CDR2 YFSETQ.